Listed below are T cell receptor beta chains from one sample, sequenced in a study of cytomegalovirus exposure and HLA in healthy donors. Assay used: immunoSEQ multiplex PCR; TCRdb lists only in-frame clones, some missing. The sample holds about 170,000 clones; 82% are singletons and the top ten take around 1.5%. Specimen: PBMCs. Every receptor here comes from a male donor in good health and CMV-seronegative. CDR3s leave out the opening cysteine and the closing phenylalanine or tryptophan.

V gene	CDR3 protein
TRBV11-1	ASSFDRDRLD
TRBV27	ASSLMTGGTEAF
TRBV4-3	ASSQETGYEQY
TRBV18	ASSPEARTDTQY
TRBV6-1	ASSEFVRGPYGYT
TRBV6-1	ASSNNYQETQY
TRBV9	ASSPGAWGDSPLH
TRBV9	ASSLRTGEGEQF
TRBV6-5	ASSYSTGYEQY
TRBV5-4	ASSYTGGGLGNTIY
TRBV4-1	ASSQGEGGLQETQY
TRBV5-1	ASSQLDRAYEQY
TRBV5-4	ASSSGLPATDTQY
TRBV10-3	AISESISDANYEQY
TRBV6-1	ASSERYRESEQF
TRBV9	ASSVKRGTNTGELF
TRBV19	ASSIGNKNIQY
TRBV10-1	ANMLRGQGDGEQY
TRBV7-9	ASSLASDRGRNEKLF
TRBV15	ATSRGTVRETQY
TRBV9	ASSPWDSDIYEQY
TRBV6-5	ASSYVNQYEQY
TRBV10-3	AISETHPGSDNQPQH
TRBV7-2	ASSQLAGGFSTDTQY
TRBV9	ASSVVPASKQY
TRBV4-3	ASSQDVGQGETQY
TRBV25-1	ASRAVGGLGDTEAF
TRBV13	ASRTGGSHEQY
TRBV19	ASSRGGELF
TRBV5-6	ASSLASGHYTEAF
TRBV9	ASSLRAPADTQY
TRBV13	ARRRLGRLFGELF
TRBV4-1	ASSQDRGPFYEQY
TRBV20-1	SARAEETQY
TRBV9	ASSEEGMNTEAF
TRBV28	ASSFPLAGGQAEQF
TRBV7-2	ASSSRGSAF
TRBV5-1	ASSLAGGPYEQY
TRBV4-1	ASSQVAGVNNEQF
TRBV30	AWRGSGYDTQY
TRBV2	ASSDPSGGRQETQY
TRBV5-4	ASSLWGEPQH
TRBV7-7	ASSPMTGSGNTIY
TRBV15	ATSRDRVGSPLH
TRBV28	ASSPLGGRNTIY
TRBV4-3	ASSQVPPTGAGNTIY
TRBV7-9	ASSSGQGSQPQH
TRBV14	ASSQTSSRNTIY
TRBV5-3	ARSSPGRHPGREQY
TRBV27	ASSFGTTDTQY
TRBV5-1	ASVWVAGAGDIQY
TRBV11-2	ASSPEGRGPDPETQY
TRBV6-5	ASSYVQGSYNEQF
TRBV19	ASKGTINQPQH